This T cell receptor beta chain was retrieved from a study of cytomegalovirus exposure and HLA in healthy donors. General study findings and limits: Cytomegalovirus status was reportedly diagnosed by the classifier with high specificity and sensitivity. The dataset shows that most TCR sequences were rare, while some public TCRs occurred in many donors. One later analysis, an examination of the 120 validation repertoires, found that first-cohort TCR clusters tended to co-occur in them.

As concerns this clone: What it recognizes is unknown.

Germline CDR1 is MDHEN and CDR2 is SYDVKM. The V end was cut by 6 bases, the J end by 5 bases, with 7 bases between. The CDR3 spans 11 residues. These donors were members of the 120-subject validation cohort, a group separate from the approximately 680-subject first cohort. Using immunoSEQ multiplex PCR, the repertoire was profiled, and TCRdb retains in-frame clones only, with some absent. Here the sample spans roughly 67,000 clones, about 89% being singletons. The sequenced material came from PBMCs. This TCR was recovered from a man between 18 and 29 years old in good health and CMV-seronegative. The V call is TRBV28, the J call TRBJ1-1, with D unresolved. As DNA, the CDR3 is TGTGCCAGCAGCCGAGGGACTGAAGCTTTCTTT. Amino acid sequence: CASSRGTEAFF.